This TCR beta chain was retrieved from a study of CD8 T cells in Susac syndrome. Study-wide results and caveats: It was acknowledged by the study that relatively few individuals were included in its TCR sequencing and HLA analysis.

Germline CDR1 is MNHEY and CDR2 is SMNVEV (reference sequence). V lost 6 bases to trimming and J lost 2 bases; unmatched junction nucleotides: 15. The CDR3 runs to 18 residues. Stable or active relapsing-remitting multiple sclerosis, untreated and meeting revised McDonald criteria, defined the controls. An input of about 0.45 to 1 ug of RNA was subjected to reverse transcription using random hexamers. TCRdb reprocessed the immunoSEQ multiplex PCR reads via MiXCR and lists one record per CDR3 protein. This sample carries more than 200,000 distinct CDR3 sequences, 80% to 95% of them seen once, and the ten largest clones take roughly 0.13%. As to this clonotype: Its antigen is currently unknown.

Sequences were obtained from CD8+ T cells from PBMCs. The chain couples TRBV27 to TRBJ2-1; TRBD2 aligns across 8 bases. This receptor was identified in a human donor with multiple sclerosis. Here the CDR3 reads CASSSPQGGRTPYNEQFF. The CDR3 nucleotides read TGTGCCAGCAGCTCCCCCCAGGGCGGGAGGACCCCCTACAATGAGCAGTTCTTC.